These T cell receptor beta chains were read from a single sample in a study of cytomegalovirus exposure and HLA in healthy donors. Sequencing used immunoSEQ multiplex PCR; TCRdb keeps in-frame clones, though not all of them. Of about 200,000 clones listed, roughly 80% are singletons. What was sequenced was PBMCs. The receptors come from a woman aged 40 to 50 in good health and CMV-seronegative. CDR3s include the opening cysteine and the closing phenylalanine or tryptophan. Each record gives: CDR3 protein, V gene, J gene.

CDR3: CASSPTDTNQPQHF; V: TRBV18; J: TRBJ1-5
CDR3: CASSSGGGNTIYF; V: TRBV6-6; J: TRBJ1-3
CDR3: CASKGDTGSRYGYTF; V: TRBV19; J: TRBJ1-2
CDR3: CAAGTIPTEQYF; V: TRBV27; J: TRBJ2-7
CDR3: CATTAGYEQYF; V: TRBV10-3; J: TRBJ2-7
CDR3: CASSPDIWNQPQHF; V: TRBV4-1; J: TRBJ1-5
CDR3: CASSLSGQGSHEQYF; V: TRBV7-8; J: TRBJ2-7
CDR3: CSVGTGAQETQYF; V: TRBV29-1; J: TRBJ2-5
CDR3: CASSSGQGSPALANYGYTF; V: TRBV19; J: TRBJ1-2
CDR3: CASGGSAGVVTGELFF; V: TRBV5-1; J: TRBJ2-2
CDR3: CASSLPPGQGNEKLFF; V: TRBV25-1; J: TRBJ1-4
CDR3: CASSRGQGRYNEQFF; V: TRBV5-1; J: TRBJ2-1
CDR3: CASSLRGTGMNTEAFF; V: TRBV2; J: TRBJ1-1
CDR3: CASRMRRRGGQDTEAFF; V: TRBV19; J: TRBJ1-1
CDR3: CASSLGLAGVEQFF; V: TRBV11-2; J: TRBJ2-1
CDR3: CSAYSGSDVNEQFF; V: TRBV29-1; J: TRBJ2-1
CDR3: CASSLSFAAVPYEQYF; V: TRBV28; J: TRBJ2-7
CDR3: CSASVDRPSF; V: TRBV20-1; J: TRBJ1-4
CDR3: CASEGRASAGELFF; V: TRBV27; J: TRBJ2-2
CDR3: CASRVQGSYEQYF; V: TRBV10-2; J: TRBJ2-7
CDR3: CASSVGALAGKSQETQYF; V: TRBV9; J: TRBJ2-5
CDR3: CASSKVSAGGRQPQHF; V: TRBV21-1; J: TRBJ1-5
CDR3: CASSQDFRTSGLDTQYF; V: TRBV4-2; J: TRBJ2-3
CDR3: CASSSMASGVLGTDTQYF; V: TRBV5-1; J: TRBJ2-3
CDR3: CASSSSGRYQETQYF; V: TRBV28; J: TRBJ2-5
CDR3: CAWIRGGIPGNTIYF; V: TRBV30; J: TRBJ1-3
CDR3: CASSVVGGVEEMNTGELFF; V: TRBV9; J: TRBJ2-2
CDR3: CASSEQVSSEQYF; V: TRBV10-2; J: TRBJ2-7
CDR3: CASSVGPGQDYEQYF; V: TRBV9; J: TRBJ2-7
CDR3: CAWSRDSSNTIYF; V: TRBV30; J: TRBJ1-3
CDR3: CASSLLSNSGANVLTF; V: TRBV7-6; J: TRBJ2-6
CDR3: CASSAGTGYGEKLFF; V: TRBV5-1; J: TRBJ1-4
CDR3: CASSLEGHQPQHF; V: TRBV5-1; J: TRBJ1-5
CDR3: CASSTRQGVNYGYTF; V: TRBV27; J: TRBJ1-2
CDR3: CASSYSRGARGYTF; V: TRBV6-5; J: TRBJ1-2
CDR3: CASSPNLQDNEQFF; V: TRBV18; J: TRBJ2-1
CDR3: CASSSRPGGTDTQYF; V: TRBV9; J: TRBJ2-3
CDR3: CASNWALGADEQYF; V: TRBV4-1; J: TRBJ2-7
CDR3: CASSQTSARNTGELFF; V: TRBV5-1; J: TRBJ2-2
CDR3: CASRGGSSGANVLTF; V: TRBV27; J: TRBJ2-6
CDR3: CASSEGLAGRYEQYF; V: TRBV5-1; J: TRBJ2-7
CDR3: CASSPLGQGINEQYF; V: TRBV25-1; J: TRBJ2-7
CDR3: CASSSFEAGPRGKAFF; V: TRBV25-1; J: TRBJ1-1
CDR3: CASSRGGLEQYF; V: TRBV5-1; J: TRBJ2-7
CDR3: CASGLVLFRDRANYGYTF; V: TRBV12-5; J: TRBJ1-2
CDR3: CASSYARGSYEQYF; V: TRBV6-5; J: TRBJ2-7
CDR3: CASSLTNLNSPLHF; V: TRBV7-9; J: TRBJ1-6
CDR3: CASSVATSYEQYF; V: TRBV9; J: TRBJ2-7
CDR3: CASSILISGINEQFF; V: TRBV19; J: TRBJ2-1
CDR3: CASSQLRSGTDTQYF; V: TRBV4-2; J: TRBJ2-3
CDR3: CASSSAGGLNEKLFF; V: TRBV9; J: TRBJ1-4
CDR3: CASTGQGISPLHF; V: TRBV28; J: TRBJ1-6
CDR3: CASSAGQGDGFTRKLFF; V: TRBV7-9; J: TRBJ1-4
CDR3: CASSLSNRAATGTAYEQYF; V: TRBV27; J: TRBJ2-7
CDR3: CASSPQGLVNNEQFF; V: TRBV18; J: TRBJ2-1
CDR3: CASSYSRGRTEAFF; V: TRBV6-5; J: TRBJ1-1